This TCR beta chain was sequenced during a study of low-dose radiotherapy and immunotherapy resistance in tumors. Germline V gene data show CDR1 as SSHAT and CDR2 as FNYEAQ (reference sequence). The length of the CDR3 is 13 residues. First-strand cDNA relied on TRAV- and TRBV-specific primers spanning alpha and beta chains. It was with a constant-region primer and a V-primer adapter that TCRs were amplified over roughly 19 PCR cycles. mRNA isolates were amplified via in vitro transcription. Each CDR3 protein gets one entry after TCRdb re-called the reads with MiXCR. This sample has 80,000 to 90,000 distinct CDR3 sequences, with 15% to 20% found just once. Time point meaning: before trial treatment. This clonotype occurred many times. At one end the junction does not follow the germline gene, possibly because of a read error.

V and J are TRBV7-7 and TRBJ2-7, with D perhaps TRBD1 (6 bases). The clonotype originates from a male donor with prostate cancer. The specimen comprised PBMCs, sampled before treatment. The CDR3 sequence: CASSTGTLGEQYF. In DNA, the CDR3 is TGTGCTAGCAGCACCGGGACATTAGGCGAGCAGTACTTC.